Many counts were recorded for the clone carrying this T cell receptor (beta chain). TCR beta CDR3 regions were amplified from RNA transcripts. HTBI primers were used for first-round RT-PCR of the TCR CDR3. TCRdb reanalysed the multiplex PCR reads using MiXCR and keeps one entry per CDR3 protein. The data contain 600,000 or so distinct CDR3 sequences, 14% of them singletons. This specimen belongs to a study of T cells in Graves' hyperthyroidism and ophthalmopathy. The CDR3 totals 18 residues. The J segment lost 7 bases and the V segment lost 6 bases, leaving 16 bases of the junction unmatched. CDR1 and CDR2 (germline): MDHEN, SYDVKM. PBMCs were derived from around 10 ml fresh peripheral blood.

The TCR originated in a woman aged 18-29 years with Graves' ophthalmopathy. The chain uses TRBV28 and TRBJ2-3, with 13 positions matching TRBD2. The sequencing sample was made of blood. Written as DNA, the CDR3 is TGTGCCAGCAGCCCAGGACTAGCGGGAGCAGTGGCCGGGAATACGCAGTATTTT. It specifies CASSPGLAGAVAGNTQYF.